The source of this TCR beta chain is a study of T cells in Graves' hyperthyroidism and ophthalmopathy (dated by TCRdb to between 2018 and 2020). Looking at the study overall: Peripheral blood was collected at initial diagnosis, before any treatment. The study also compared thyroid tissue and blood T-cell repertoires from five or six Graves' hyperthyroidism patients. To identify TCR V-J signatures that set the groups apart, the researchers used a discovery cohort of 100 or so patients, made up of 40 to 45 with Graves' ophthalmopathy and 57 with stable Graves' hyperthyroidism. The 90 or so discovery patients were randomly split 7:3 into training and test sets. Prospective prediction of ophthalmopathy was tested in an independent validation cohort consisting of some 20 hyperthyroidism patients and approximately 16 patients who later progressed to ophthalmopathy. Following sampling, methimazole starting at 30 mg daily was given to hyperthyroidism patients, and high-dose intravenous methylprednisolone was given to ophthalmopathy patients. The paper describes TCR Vbeta CDR3 sequencing of around 140 peripheral blood samples, made up of some 42 ophthalmopathy patients, approximately 76 hyperthyroidism patients and some 17 progressor patients. Beyond this particular receptor, the publication reports: In validation, the model predicted progression to ophthalmopathy a median of about 6 months before onset, with 70% to 71% sensitivity and more than 72% specificity. In cross-validation, a model built on a 13 V-J signature told ophthalmopathy apart from stable hyperthyroidism with 85% to 90% sensitivity and about 81% specificity, and in testing the same model reached 80%/75%. No statistical method was used to fix the sample size in advance, and group allocation was not hidden from the investigators. Most expanded thyroid clonotypes (frequency above 0.001) were also detected in blood, suggesting blood repertoires may reflect thyroid immune responses.

Hyperthyroidism patients were newly diagnosed, had a disease duration of under 2 months, and were aged 18 to 65 years. Patients with uncontrolled infections, other autoimmune diseases, pregnancy or lactation were excluded. Diagnoses relied on clinical symptoms, serum thyroxine and TRAb, thyroid ultrasound and orbital computed tomography. Blood from progressor patients was drawn when they were first diagnosed with hyperthyroidism, before any ophthalmopathy symptoms appeared. Ficoll-Paque density gradient centrifugation was used to isolate PBMCs from under 11 ml of fresh peripheral blood. Progressor patients were initially diagnosed with Graves' hyperthyroidism and developed ophthalmopathy during follow-up. Trizol reagent was used to extract total RNA, and RNA quality was then checked on an Agilent 2100 Bioanalyzer. This clonotype was seen a single time. Its target antigen remains unknown. Base qualities are not at hand, and no much larger clone is one base apart. A solitary read yields weak support.

Amplification of TCR beta CDR3 regions was carried out from RNA transcripts. The TCR CDR3 was subjected to a first round of RT-PCR using the HTBI primer set and the Qiagen OneStep RT-PCR kit. The libraries were constructed in a second round of multiplex PCR and then size-selected and purified. Sequencing of the libraries was done on an Illumina HiSeq2000 using paired-end 100 bp reads. Per the source publication's procedure: SOAPnuke was used to process the raw data, throwing out any read that contained adapters or uncalled bases, had a mean Phred below 15, or lacked an exact constant-primer or identifier match. High-quality paired reads were merged using COPE v1.2.5, and each unique nucleotide sequence was defined as a clonotype. MiTCR v1.1 was used to align clonotypes to the IMGT TRBV, TRBD and TRBJ reference segments. Only V-J combinations with frequency above 0.0001, covering 99% to 99.2% of repertoires, were analysed. The TCS score was defined as F50 (clonal expansion) divided by E x V (chaos), with BLOSUM62-based TCRdist calculated between CDR3 peptides within each V-J. Welch's t-statistics and random forest reduced just over 500 V-J features to some 14, which were used in a naive Bayes classifier (R e1071). The public reads were reanalyzed by TCRdb: fastp trimming at Q25, MiXCR alignment, in-frame beta chains only. When rows share a CDR3 protein, they turn into one entry using the most common DNA and genes. TCRdb's processing, not the authors', yielded these V and J calls. The sample profile shows around 300,000 distinct CDR3 sequences; less than 30% of them were found once. The ten largest clones capture about a quarter of the sample.

V is cut by 6 bases and J by 0 bases, and the space between the germline ends is 12 bases. CDR1 MNHEY and CDR2 SMNVEV were looked up in the germline V gene (reference sequence). The CDR3 runs 15 amino acids, cysteine and phenylalanine included. Only the CDR3 DNA stays, 45 bases, in frame from base 1. This TCR derives from a man aged 35-49 years with Graves' hyperthyroidism that later progressed to Graves' ophthalmopathy. Here the chain combines TRBV27 and TRBJ1-5; the D gene remains uncertain. Sequencing was done on a sample of blood. The DNA sequence is given as TGTGCCAGCAGGATAACGACGGATAGCAATCAGCCCCAGCATTTT. This translates into CASRITTDSNQPQHF.